Presented here are 22 T cell receptor beta chains from one specimen sequenced in a study of blood T cell repertoires in COVID-19. TCRdb keeps only in-frame clones here, not all; method: immunoSEQ multiplex PCR. In the table there are a few hundred thousand clones, 85% of which are singletons. Sequenced material: peripheral blood. These receptors were obtained from a woman aged 18-29 years with acute or convalescent COVID-19.

The chain has TRBV2 and TRBJ1-2; D is uncertain. Per germline, CDR1 SNHLY and CDR2 FYNNEI. The germline V and J ends were trimmed by 10 bases and 0 bases, with 9 bases remaining between them. The CDR3 has 12 residues. The DNA for the CDR3 is TGTGCCACCTTGTTAGCTAACTATGGCTACACCTTC. Protein product: CATLLANYGYTF.

The chain uses TRBV2 and TRBJ1-3, with a tentative D call TRBD1 (6 bases). The CDR3 spans 16 residues. Trimming stripped 5 bases from V and 0 bases from J, with 14 bases between. Germline V lookup: CDR1 SNHLY, CDR2 FYNNEI. The CDR3 nucleotides are TGTGCCAGCAGTCCCGGGACACCAGTCTCTGGAAACACCATATATTTT. Translation: CASSPGTPVSGNTIYF.

This clone was picked up one time. The chain links TRBV7-8 to TRBJ2-3; D is uncertain. V was pared by 4 bases and J by 1 base, with 3 bases between. This CDR3 region has 12 residues. The germline V gene has CDR1 SGHVS and CDR2 FQNEAQ. The CDR3 protein is CASSSGTDTQYF. CDR3 sequence (DNA): TGTGCCAGCAGCTCCGGCACAGATACGCAGTATTTT.

The chain combines TRBV6-5 with TRBJ2-5; D might be TRBD1 (8 bases). This CDR3 comprises 15 residues. The germline gives CDR1 MNHEY, CDR2 SVGAGI. V was clipped by 4 bases and J by 1 base, with 13 bases between them. In nucleotides, the CDR3 is TGTGCCAGCAGTTGGAGCGGGACAGGCCAAGAGACCCAGTACTTC. Its protein is CASSWSGTGQETQYF.

The gene calls are TRBV7-3 and TRBJ2-3, with 10 bases lining up with TRBD2. The CDR3 runs 15 residues. V gave up 1 base and J gave up 6 bases; unmatched junction bases: 4. Germline V gives CDR1 SGHTA, CDR2 FQGTGA. Written as DNA, the CDR3 is TGTGCCAGCAGCTTAAGCGGGACTAGCGAGGATACGCAGTATTTT. This encodes CASSLSGTSEDTQYF.

This chain links TRBV6-5 with TRBJ1-2; 7 bases map to TRBD1. This CDR3 is 14 amino acids long. Germline CDR1 and CDR2: MNHEY and SVGAGI. V lost 6 bases to trimming and J lost 3 bases; unmatched junction nucleotides: 7. The CDR3: CASRFEGGDYGYTF. The CDR3 coding sequence is TGTGCCAGCAGATTCGAAGGGGGCGACTATGGCTACACCTTC.

The table lists this clone with a count of one. The chain links TRBV18 to TRBJ1-2, with D tentatively TRBD1 (5 bases). The germline gives CDR1 KGHSH, CDR2 LQKENI. V lost 0 bases, J lost 3 bases, and 8 bases lay in between. The CDR3 loop spans 14 amino acids. The CDR3 is CASSPPTVHYGYTF. The CDR3 coding sequence is TGTGCCAGCTCACCACCGACAGTCCACTATGGCTACACCTTC.

This chain links TRBV3-1 (or the pseudogene TRBV3-2) with TRBJ2-5; 9 nucleotides line up with TRBD1. The V gene's germline CDR1 is LGHDT and CDR2 YNNKEL (reference sequence). The CDR3 length is 16 residues. The V gene end was trimmed by 6 bases and the J gene end by 5 bases; junction bases not matched to a gene: 13. CDR3 in DNA: TGTGCCAGCAGTCCCTACACAGGACAGGGGATGGAGACCCAGTACTTC. This gives the protein CASSPYTGQGMETQYF.

CDR3 in DNA: TGCGCCAGCAGCCCGCCACTACAGGGGGCGTCTCACTACACCTTC. Encoded protein: CASSPPLQGASHYTF. This chain links TRBV5-1 with TRBJ1-2; TRBD1 agrees at 9 bases. The CDR3 is 15 residues long. J was trimmed by 10 bases and V by 4 bases; bases with no gene match: 14. The germline gives CDR1 SGHRS, CDR2 YFSETQ.

This rearrangement joins TRBV19 to TRBJ2-1; 14 bases agree with TRBD2. This CDR3 region has 17 residues. The germline V gene has CDR1 LNHDA and CDR2 SQIVND (reference sequence). V gave up 4 bases and J gave up 2 bases; unmatched junction bases: 4. The CDR3 loop is CASSTATSGRAYNEQFF. CDR3 coding DNA: TGTGCCAGTAGTACGGCGACTAGCGGGAGGGCCTACAATGAGCAGTTCTTC.

The chain couples TRBV5-4 to TRBJ2-7; 10 bases fit TRBD1. J lost 6 bases, V lost 4 bases, and 7 bases had no gene match. This CDR3 contains 14 residues. Germline values: CDR1 SGHNT, CDR2 YYREEE (reference sequence). CDR3 region: CASSIRDRGFEQYF. The CDR3, as DNA: TGTGCCAGCAGCATCCGGGACAGGGGTTTCGAGCAGTACTTC. Together with reference TRBV5-4 and TRBJ2-7, the CDR3 gives the full variable domain: ETGVTQSPTHLIKTRGQQVTLRCSSQSGHNTVSWYQQALGQGPQFIFQYYREEENGRGNFPPRFSGLQFPNYSSELNVNALELDDSALYLCASSIRDRGFEQYFGPGTRLTVT.

The V call is TRBV9, the J call TRBJ1-1, with 7 bases fitting TRBD1. Germline assignment: CDR1 SGDLS and CDR2 YYNGEE. J was trimmed by 1 base and V by 5 bases; bases with no gene match: 2. The CDR3 is 13 amino acids. In nucleotides, the CDR3 is TGTGCCAGCAGTCCAGGGGGGAACACTGAAGCTTTCTTT. Its protein is CASSPGGNTEAFF.

The chain links TRBV6-6 to TRBJ1-1; D unclear. The CDR3 is 12 residues long. The ends were cut back, 7 bases at V and 11 bases at J, with 17 bases in the middle. Germline assignment: CDR1 MNHNY and CDR2 SVGAGI (reference sequence). CDR3 coding DNA: TGTGCCAGCACCCGCGATAAGGCGGGGGCTTTCTTT. This translates into CASTRDKAGAFF.

The chain couples TRBV19 to TRBJ2-1, with TRBD2 matching over 8 bases. This CDR3 is built from 15 residues. Looked up from germline, CDR1 is LNHDA and CDR2 is SQIVND (reference sequence). V shed 1 base and J 4 bases; nucleotides not matched to a gene: 3. CDR3 loop: CASSIGTSRYNEQFF. CDR3 bases: TGTGCCAGTAGTATAGGGACTAGCAGGTACAATGAGCAGTTCTTC.

This chain links TRBV21-1 with TRBJ1-4; the table's TRBD1 call for D was not verified on the DNA. TRBV21-1 is classified as a pseudogene. This CDR3 comprises 17 residues. CDR3 residues: CASSKTDRVESNEKLFF. Written as DNA, the CDR3 is TGTGCCAGCAGCAAAACGGACAGGGTGGAATCTAATGAAAAACTGTTTTTT.

The chain carries TRBV19 and TRBJ2-1, with D possibly matching TRBD1 (6 bases). Looked up from germline, CDR1 is LNHDA and CDR2 is SQIVND (reference sequence). The CDR3 spans 16 residues. V was cut by 5 bases and J by 0 bases, with 14 bases left in between. The CDR3 sequence: CASSGGLMSSYNEQFF. The CDR3 coding sequence is TGTGCCAGTAGTGGGGGCTTAATGAGCTCCTACAATGAGCAGTTCTTC.

The V call is TRBV5-1, the J call TRBJ2-1; D possibly corresponds to TRBD1 (5 bases). V gave up 6 bases and J gave up 8 bases, with 9 bases separating them. Germline assignment: CDR1 SGHRS and CDR2 YFSETQ. The CDR3 covers 11 residues. The CDR3 reads CASKGVDEQFF. The CDR3 coding sequence is TGCGCCAGCAAAGGGGTGGATGAGCAGTTCTTC.

This clone was picked up a small number of times. The chain is built from TRBV29-1 and TRBJ2-1; the D gene is possibly TRBD2 (6 bases). CDR3 length: 15 amino acids. V dropped 2 bases and J dropped 0 bases, with 11 bases sitting between them. Germline V gene sequence: CDR1 SQVTM, CDR2 ANQGSEA. In nucleotides, the CDR3 is TGCAGCGTTGAAAAGGAGACTAGCTCCTACAATGAGCAGTTCTTC. Protein: CSVEKETSSYNEQFF.

A few counts support this clone. The genes are TRBV3-1 (or the pseudogene TRBV3-2) and TRBJ1-4, with TRBD1 matching over 9 bases. This CDR3 spans 17 amino acids. Losses at the gene ends were 3 bases for V and 7 bases for J; bases not matched to a gene: 12. Germline values: CDR1 LGHDT, CDR2 YNNKEL (reference sequence). The CDR3: CASSHSTPGQGSEKLFF. The CDR3 nucleotides read TGTGCCAGCAGCCATTCTACTCCGGGACAGGGAAGTGAAAAACTGTTTTTT.

This chain links TRBV4-2 with TRBJ1-2; tentatively, D is TRBD1 (6 bases). Germline V gives CDR1 LGHNA, CDR2 YNFKEQ. Trimming shortened V by 0 bases and J by 4 bases, and 12 bases separated the two germline ends. CDR3 length equals 15 residues. CDR3 sequence (DNA): TGTGCCAGCAGCCAAGATCGGGGAGGGGGCTATGGCTACACCTTC. This translates into CASSQDRGGGYGYTF.

The table lists this clone with a few counts. The rearrangement uses TRBV4-1 and TRBJ2-5; possibly TRBD2 for D (7 bases). CDR1 and CDR2 from the germline V gene are MGHRA and YSYEKL. The CDR3 has 19 amino acids. Trimming left V 2 bases short and J 4 bases short, with 26 bases between. CDR3 residues: CASSQPSGRGARMGETQYF. The CDR3 coding sequence is TGCGCCAGCAGCCAACCGAGTGGTCGGGGGGCGCGCATGGGAGAGACCCAGTACTTC.

This clone showed up just once. This rearrangement joins TRBV7-9 to TRBJ2-3; possibly TRBD1 for D (6 bases). V gave up 5 bases and J gave up 10 bases, with 13 bases separating them. Per germline, CDR1 SEHNR and CDR2 FQNEAQ (reference sequence). The CDR3 sequence is 12 residues long. CDR3 residues: CASSPRDNPQYF. Here the CDR3 DNA reads TGTGCCAGCAGCCCCCGGGACAATCCGCAGTATTTT.